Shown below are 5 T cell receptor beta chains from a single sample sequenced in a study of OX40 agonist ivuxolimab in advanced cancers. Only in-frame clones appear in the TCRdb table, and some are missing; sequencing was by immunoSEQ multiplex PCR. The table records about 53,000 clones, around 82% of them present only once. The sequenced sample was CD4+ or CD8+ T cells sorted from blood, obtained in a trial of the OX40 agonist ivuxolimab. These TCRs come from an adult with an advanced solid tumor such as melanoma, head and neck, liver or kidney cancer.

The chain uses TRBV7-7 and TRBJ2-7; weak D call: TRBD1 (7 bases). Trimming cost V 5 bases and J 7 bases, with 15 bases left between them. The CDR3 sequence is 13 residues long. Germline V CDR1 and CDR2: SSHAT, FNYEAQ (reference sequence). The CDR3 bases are TGTGCCAGCAGCATCGGACAGGAGGGGGAGCAGTACTTC. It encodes CASSIGQEGEQYF. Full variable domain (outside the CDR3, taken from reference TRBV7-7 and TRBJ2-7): GAGVSQSPRYKVTKRGQDVTLRCDPISSHATLYWYQQALGQGPEFLTYFNYEAQPDKSGLPSDRFSAERPEGSISTLTIQRTEQRDSAMYRCASSIGQEGEQYFGPGTRLTVT.

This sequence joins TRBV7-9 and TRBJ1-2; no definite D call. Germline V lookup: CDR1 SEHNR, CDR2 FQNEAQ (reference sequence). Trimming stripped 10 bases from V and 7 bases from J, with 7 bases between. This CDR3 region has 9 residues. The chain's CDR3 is CATEIGYTF. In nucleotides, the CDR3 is TGTGCCACTGAGATTGGCTACACCTTC.

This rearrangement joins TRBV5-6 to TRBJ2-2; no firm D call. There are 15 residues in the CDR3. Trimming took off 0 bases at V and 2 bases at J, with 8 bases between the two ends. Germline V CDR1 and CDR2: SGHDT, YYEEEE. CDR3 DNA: TGTGCCAGCAGCTTGGTTGGGCAAAACACCGGGGAGCTGTTTTTT. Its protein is CASSLVGQNTGELFF.

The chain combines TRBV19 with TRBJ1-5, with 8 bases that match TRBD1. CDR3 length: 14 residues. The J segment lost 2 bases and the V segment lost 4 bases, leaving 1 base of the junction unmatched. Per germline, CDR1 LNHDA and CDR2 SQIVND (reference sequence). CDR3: CASSTGGGNQPQHF. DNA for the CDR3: TGTGCCAGTAGTACAGGGGGCGGCAATCAGCCCCAGCATTTT.

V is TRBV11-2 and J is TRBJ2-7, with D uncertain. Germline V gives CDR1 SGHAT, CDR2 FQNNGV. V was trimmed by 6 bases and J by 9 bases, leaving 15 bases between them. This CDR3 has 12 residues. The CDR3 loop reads CASRLREVGQYF. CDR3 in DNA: TGTGCCAGCAGGCTACGTGAGGTGGGGCAGTACTTC.